The 29 T cell receptor beta chains listed next were all sequenced from one sample in a study of PD-1 blockade in classical Hodgkin lymphoma. Relapse after autologous stem cell transplantation occurred in every patient, and brentuximab vedotin exposure varied. Measured with immunoSEQ multiplex PCR; TCRdb has only the in-frame clones, and not every one. The data contain more than 90,000 clones, 75% to 90% of them singletons. The sequencing used peripheral blood mononuclear cells (PBMCs), collected before the second cycle of nivolumab. These receptors originate from a human donor with classical Hodgkin lymphoma.

This chain joins TRBV27 and TRBJ2-5; TRBD2 matches at 12 bases. This CDR3 has 13 amino acids. CDR1 is MNHEY, CDR2 SMNVEV, per germline (reference sequence). J was trimmed by 2 bases and V by 10 bases; bases with no gene match: 2. The CDR3 DNA reads as TGTGCCACCGGGACTAGCGGGCAAGAGACCCAGTACTTC. Its protein product is CATGTSGQETQYF.

The chain couples TRBV7-2 to TRBJ2-1; 11 bases fit TRBD2. Germline V lookup: CDR1 SGHTA, CDR2 FQGNSA. The CDR3 consists of 16 residues. The V and J ends lost 3 bases and 4 bases, in that order; junction bases with no gene match: 5. The CDR3 region has the DNA TGTGCCAGCAGCTTCCAGACTAGCGGGGTTTACAATGAGCAGTTCTTC. Encoded protein: CASSFQTSGVYNEQFF.

The rearrangement uses TRBV7-2 and TRBJ2-7; 7 positions agree with TRBD1. CDR3 length equals 13 residues. The V segment lost 5 bases and the J segment 4 bases; nucleotides outside the gene matches: 5. The V gene's germline CDR1 is SGHTA and CDR2 FQGNSA. DNA for the CDR3: TGTGCCAGCAGCCCGCGGACAGGTTACGAGCAGTACTTC. Amino acid sequence: CASSPRTGYEQYF.

The rearrangement uses TRBV28 and TRBJ1-4; TRBD1 might be the D (6 bases). Germline CDR1 reads MDHEN; CDR2 reads SYDVKM. V was pared by 5 bases and J by 6 bases, with 13 bases between. This CDR3 region has 14 residues. The CDR3 sequence: CASSIQGIHEKLFF. CDR3 coding DNA: TGTGCCAGCAGTATACAGGGCATCCATGAAAAACTGTTTTTT.

The chain uses TRBV11-2 and TRBJ1-1; maybe TRBD1 (5 bases). CDR3 length equals 13 residues. CDR1 SGHAT and CDR2 FQNNGV come from the germline V gene. The V end was cut by 0 bases, the J end by 6 bases, with 8 bases between. The CDR3 coding sequence is TGTGCCAGCAGCTTAGACGGGGGTCCTGAAGCTTTCTTT. Its translation is CASSLDGGPEAFF.

V is TRBV7-9 and J is TRBJ1-6, with 8 bases matching TRBD1. Germline V gene lookup returns CDR1 SEHNR and CDR2 FQNEAQ (reference sequence). This CDR3 is built from 13 residues. V lost 5 bases, J lost 8 bases, and 2 bases stayed unmatched. CDR3 coding DNA: TGTGCCAGCAGCCCGGACAGGGATTCACCCCTCCACTTT. Translated: CASSPDRDSPLHF. The full variable domain, in which reference TRBV7-9 and TRBJ1-6 provide the parts outside the CDR3, is DTGVSQNPRHKITKRGQNVTFRCDPISEHNRLYWYRQTLGQGPEFLTYFQNEAQLEKSRLLSDRFSAERPKGSFSTLEIQRTEQGDSAMYLCASSPDRDSPLHFGNGTRLTVT.

The rearrangement uses TRBV7-7 and TRBJ1-6; TRBD1 matches at 7 bases. From germline, CDR1 is SSHAT and CDR2 FNYEAQ (reference sequence). CDR3 length: 16 residues. V was pared by 0 bases and J by 6 bases, with 5 bases of the junction left unmatched. The CDR3 region is CASSLAVQGFNSPLHF. The DNA of the CDR3 is TGTGCCAGCAGCTTAGCCGTACAGGGGTTTAATTCACCCCTCCACTTT.

The genes are TRBV27 and TRBJ1-2, with D unresolved. The CDR3 length is 15 residues. Germline V CDR1 and CDR2: MNHEY, SMNVEV (reference sequence). V was trimmed by 4 bases and J by 4 bases, leaving 16 bases between them. The CDR3 sequence: CASSSFPPSPYGYTF. CDR3 bases: TGTGCCAGCAGTTCCTTCCCGCCCAGCCCCTATGGCTACACCTTC.

CDR3 DNA: TGTGCCAGCACAGCAGGGATTAACTATGGCTACACCTTC. Its translation: CASTAGINYGYTF. This chain uses TRBV6-6 with TRBJ1-2; maybe TRBD1 (5 bases). The CDR3 covers 13 residues. The germline gives CDR1 MNHNY, CDR2 SVGAGI (reference sequence). With 7 bases removed from V and 1 base from J, the gap between germline ends came to 10 bases.

The chain employs TRBV5-1 and TRBJ2-3; no reliable D call. The germline V gene has CDR1 SGHRS and CDR2 YFSETQ. The CDR3 is 14 residues long. Deletions cut 3 bases from V and 2 bases from J, with 10 bases between. The CDR3, as DNA: TGCGCCAGCAGCTCGCGGAGATACACAGATACGCAGTATTTT. Its translation: CASSSRRYTDTQYF.

The chain's CDR3 is CASSPHINQPQHF. The CDR3 DNA sequence: TGTGCCAGCAGCCCTCATATAAATCAGCCCCAGCATTTT. This chain links TRBV7-9 with TRBJ1-5; no clear D gene. Germline V gene data show CDR1 as SEHNR and CDR2 as FQNEAQ (reference sequence). V lost 5 bases to trimming and J lost 4 bases, with 9 bases between them. There are 13 residues in the CDR3. The full variable domain, completed using reference TRBV7-9 and TRBJ1-5, is DTGVSQNPRHKITKRGQNVTFRCDPISEHNRLYWYRQTLGQGPEFLTYFQNEAQLEKSRLLSDRFSAERPKGSFSTLEIQRTEQGDSAMYLCASSPHINQPQHFGDGTRLSIL.

This chain links TRBV6-1 with TRBJ1-2; TRBD1 is a possible D gene (5 bases). Germline values: CDR1 MNHNS, CDR2 SASEGT. Trimming pared 2 bases from V and 0 bases from J, leaving 13 bases between. CDR3 length equals 16 residues. CDR3 in DNA: TGTGCCAGCAGTGAACCACCAGGGAGGGCTAACTATGGCTACACCTTC. Its translation is CASSEPPGRANYGYTF.

The rearrangement joins TRBV29-1 to TRBJ2-1, with 12 bases that match TRBD2. Germline V CDR1 and CDR2: SQVTM, ANQGSEA. CDR3 size: 16 residues. With 5 bases clipped from V and 7 bases from J, the junction kept 12 bases outside the gene matches. CDR3 sequence reads: CSVRLLLAGGGNEQFF. The CDR3 nucleotides are TGCAGCGTTAGGCTCTTACTAGCGGGGGGTGGGAATGAGCAGTTCTTC.

V gene TRBV30 combines with J gene TRBJ1-3, with D perhaps TRBD1 (5 bases). Between the trimmed V and J ends, which lost 2 bases and 5 bases, there was a span of 16 bases. This CDR3 is built from 15 residues. The germline gives CDR1 GTSNPN, CDR2 SVGIG (reference sequence). CDR3 loop: CAWSYPREFRNTIYF. CDR3 bases: TGTGCCTGGAGTTATCCCAGGGAATTTCGAAACACCATATATTTT.

Only a few counts were recorded for this clone. The DNA is omitted, as the CDR3 cannot be located on it reliably, and the CDR3 follows TCRdb's listing. The J gene is TRBJ2-5, the V gene TRBV5-1. Including both end residues, the CDR3 is 16 amino acids long. Germline loops: CDR1 SGHRS, CDR2 YFSETQ. This chain's CDR3 is CASSTSAGARGETQYF.

The CDR3 coding sequence is TGTGCCAGCAGTTCCCTCGTTTGGCAGAACAATGAGCAGTTCTTC. Translating it yields CASSSLVWQNNEQFF. This chain links TRBV5-5 with TRBJ2-1; D gene ambiguous. Germline V gene lookup returns CDR1 SGHKS and CDR2 YYEKEE (reference sequence). The CDR3 runs 15 residues. V was trimmed by 5 bases and J by 5 bases, leaving 17 bases between them.

This sequence joins TRBV2 and TRBJ1-1; D is possibly TRBD1 (5 bases). The CDR3 contains 13 residues. Trimming took off 0 bases at V and 4 bases at J, with 6 bases between the two ends. The germline gives CDR1 SNHLY, CDR2 FYNNEI. CDR3 loop: CASSEAGGTEAFF. CDR3 bases: TGTGCCAGCAGTGAAGCTGGGGGCACTGAAGCTTTCTTT.

DNA for the CDR3: TGCGCCAGCAGCTTGGAAGGGACTTCCTACGAGCAGTACTTC. It yields the protein CASSLEGTSYEQYF. The rearrangement links TRBV5-1 to TRBJ2-7, with a tentative D call TRBD2 (6 bases). CDR1 and CDR2 (germline): SGHRS, YFSETQ. This CDR3 region has 14 residues. Trimming removed 0 bases at V and 1 base at J, with 8 bases between.

J is TRBJ2-3 and V is TRBV5-4, with D possibly matching TRBD1 (5 bases). CDR3 length equals 13 residues. From germline, CDR1 is SGHNT and CDR2 YYREEE (reference sequence). Trimming removed 0 bases from V and 5 bases from J, with 7 bases in between. In DNA form, the CDR3 reads TGTGCCAGCAGCTTGGAAGGGGTAGATACGCAGTATTTT. Its translation is CASSLEGVDTQYF.

The J gene is TRBJ2-3, the V gene TRBV5-4, with 10 nucleotides matching TRBD1. The V gene's germline CDR1 is SGHNT and CDR2 YYREEE (reference sequence). The CDR3 is made up of 16 amino acids. The trim removed 4 bases at V and 4 bases at J, leaving 9 bases unmatched. The CDR3, as DNA: TGTGCCAGCAGCCTAACCGGGACAGGGGTCGCAGATACGCAGTATTTT. It specifies CASSLTGTGVADTQYF.

This clone occurred a few times. The chain has TRBV9 and TRBJ2-3, with D maybe TRBD2 (6 bases). CDR3 length: 16 amino acids. Trimming cost V 4 bases and J 2 bases, with 17 bases left between them. Germline V CDR1 and CDR2: SGDLS, YYNGEE. DNA for the CDR3: TGTGCCAGCAGCACCGGGGGTAGCGACGACACAGATACGCAGTATTTT. The encoded protein is CASSTGGSDDTDTQYF.

The rearrangement joins TRBV30 to TRBJ1-1, with D perhaps matching TRBD1 (5 bases). Germline lookup yields CDR1 GTSNPN and CDR2 SVGIG (reference sequence). This CDR3 region has 14 residues. V shed 2 bases and J shed 6 bases, with 16 bases lying between them. The CDR3 sequence is CAWSLGGFAAEAFF. Here the CDR3 DNA reads TGTGCCTGGAGTCTCGGGGGTTTTGCTGCTGAAGCTTTCTTT. The complete variable domain, with remaining parts taken from reference TRBV30 and TRBJ1-1, reads SQTIHQWPATLVQPVGSPLSLECTVEGTSNPNLYWYRQAAGRGLQLLFYSVGIGQISSEVPQNLSASRPQDRQFILSSKKLLLSDSGFYLCAWSLGGFAAEAFFGQGTRLTVV.

The rearrangement joins TRBV27 to TRBJ2-2; weak D call: TRBD2 (5 bases). This CDR3 comprises 16 residues. CDR1 is MNHEY, CDR2 SMNVEV, per germline (reference sequence). V gave up 0 bases and J gave up 6 bases, with 14 bases separating them. CDR3 nucleotide sequence: TGTGCCAGCAGTTTATCGCTTCTTGCTAGCCCCGGGGAGCTGTTTTTT. It translates to CASSLSLLASPGELFF.

J is TRBJ2-5 and V is TRBV10-2, with D possibly matching TRBD1 (6 bases). Germline CDR1 is WSHSY and CDR2 is SAAADI. Trimming shortened V by 6 bases and J by 2 bases, and 19 bases separated the two germline ends. This CDR3 has 16 residues. For the CDR3, the DNA is TGCGCCAGCAGAAATAACCCCGGGACACGACAAGAGACCCAGTACTTC. This translates into CASRNNPGTRQETQYF.

In this sample, this clone turned up once. The CDR3 loop is CASSMGTSGLLLKNIQYF. In DNA, the CDR3 is TGTGCCAGTAGTATGGGGACTAGCGGGCTCCTTTTAAAAAACATTCAGTACTTC. The chain is built from TRBV19 and TRBJ2-4; 12 bases are a match to TRBD2. The CDR3 consists of 18 residues. CDR1 LNHDA and CDR2 SQIVND come from the germline V gene (reference sequence). The ends lost 3 bases at V and 4 bases at J; junction bases unmatched: 10. Filled out from reference TRBV19 and TRBJ2-4, the complete variable domain reads DGGITQSPKYLFRKEGQNVTLSCEQNLNHDAMYWYRQDPGQGLRLIYYSQIVNDFQKGDIAEGYSVSREKKESFPLTVTSAQKNPTAFYLCASSMGTSGLLLKNIQYFGAGTRLSVL.

This rearrangement joins TRBV5-1 to TRBJ1-1; TRBD1 might be the D (6 bases). Per germline, CDR1 SGHRS and CDR2 YFSETQ. This CDR3 contains 15 residues. Trimming removed 3 bases from V and 3 bases from J, with 15 bases in between. Here the CDR3 DNA reads TGCGCCAGCAGCTCGCAGAAGGGGGGAGACACTGAAGCTTTCTTT. It yields the protein CASSSQKGGDTEAFF. The full variable domain, completed using reference TRBV5-1 and TRBJ1-1, is KAGVTQTPRYLIKTRGQQVTLSCSPISGHRSVSWYQQTPGQGLQFLFEYFSETQRNKGNFPGRFSGRQFSNSRSEMNVSTLELGDSALYLCASSSQKGGDTEAFFGQGTRLTVV.

This chain connects TRBV11-2 to TRBJ2-7, with no clear D. This CDR3 spans 13 amino acids. V dropped 0 bases and J dropped 5 bases, with 8 bases sitting between them. CDR1 and CDR2 (germline): SGHAT, FQNNGV. The CDR3 loop is CASSLDPGHEQYF. The CDR3, as DNA: TGTGCCAGCAGCTTAGATCCGGGCCACGAGCAGTACTTC.

CDR3 nucleotide sequence: TGTGCCAGCAGCCCCTCCGGACTGCCGAACACTGAAGCTTTCTTT. As protein: CASSPSGLPNTEAFF. The chain has TRBV6-5 and TRBJ1-1; no definite D call. Germline V CDR1 and CDR2: MNHEY, SVGAGI. CDR3 size: 15 residues. Trimming pared 6 bases from V and 1 base from J, leaving 15 bases between.

The chain links TRBV18 to TRBJ1-5; possible D gene TRBD1, 5 bases. This CDR3 contains 15 residues. Germline assignment: CDR1 KGHSH and CDR2 LQKENI. V gave up 2 bases and J gave up 9 bases, with 17 bases separating them. This CDR3 reads CASSPSYGTLAPQHF. CDR3 in DNA: TGTGCCAGCTCACCATCTTACGGGACTCTAGCGCCCCAGCATTTT. Full variable domain (missing parts from reference TRBV18 and TRBJ1-5): NAGVMQNPRHLVRRRGQEARLRCSPMKGHSHVYWYRQLPEEGLKFMVYLQKENIIDESGMPKERFSAEFPKEGPSILRIQQVVRGDSAAYFCASSPSYGTLAPQHFGDGTRLSIL.